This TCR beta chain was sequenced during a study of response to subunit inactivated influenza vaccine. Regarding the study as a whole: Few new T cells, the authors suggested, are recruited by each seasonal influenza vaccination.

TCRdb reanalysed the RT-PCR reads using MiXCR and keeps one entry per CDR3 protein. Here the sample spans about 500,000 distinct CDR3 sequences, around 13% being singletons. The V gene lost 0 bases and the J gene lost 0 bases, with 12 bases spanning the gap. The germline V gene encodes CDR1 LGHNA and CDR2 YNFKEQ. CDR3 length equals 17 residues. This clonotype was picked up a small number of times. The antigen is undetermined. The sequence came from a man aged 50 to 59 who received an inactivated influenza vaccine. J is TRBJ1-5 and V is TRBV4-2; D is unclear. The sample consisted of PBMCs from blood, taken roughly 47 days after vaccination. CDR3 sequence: CASSQEGRAGSNQPQHF. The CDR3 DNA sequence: TGTGCCAGCAGCCAAGAGGGGAGGGCGGGTAGCAATCAGCCCCAGCATTTT.